This T cell receptor (beta chain) was captured by sequencing in a study of metastatic and nonmetastatic thyroid tumors. This clone was counted at least ten times. TCRdb re-analyzed the PCR reads using MiXCR. The sample has roughly 15,000 clones, roughly 12% seen once. The CDR3 consists of 17 residues. CDR1 and CDR2 (germline): SGHRS, YFSETQ. V lost 0 bases to trimming and J lost 5 bases; unmatched junction nucleotides: 5. The entire patient cohort was treatment-naive prior to thyroid surgery. The V gene is TRBV5-1, the J gene TRBJ2-3; TRBD2 aligns across 14 bases. The sequence derives from a female donor with papillary thyroid cancer or a benign thyroid nodule (not recorded which). Some clones in this sample may be carry-over from other donors' samples. Sequencing was performed on blood. In DNA form, the CDR3 reads TGCGCCAGCAGCTTGGCCGGGACTAGCGGGGGAAAAGATACGCAGTATTTT. It codes for CASSLAGTSGGKDTQYF.